This TCR beta chain was retrieved from a study of shared clonotypes between healthy human individuals. Measured with immunoSEQ multiplex PCR; TCRdb has only the in-frame clones, and not every one. The data show over a million clones, with approximately 97% seen just once and approximately 1.1% held by the top ten. This TCR was recovered from a man aged 25 to 45 in good health. The sequencing input was naive CD4+ T cells sorted from blood. The subset denotes: CD45RA+ positively selected.

The CDR3 sequence: CSVDNSEQFF. CDR3 nucleotides: TGCAGCGTTGATAATAGTGAGCAGTTCTTC. The V gene is TRBV29-1, the J gene TRBJ2-1; D is undetermined. The CDR3 runs 10 residues. Germline CDR1 is SQVTM and CDR2 is ANQGSEA. Trimming stripped 3 bases from V and 9 bases from J, with 6 bases between.